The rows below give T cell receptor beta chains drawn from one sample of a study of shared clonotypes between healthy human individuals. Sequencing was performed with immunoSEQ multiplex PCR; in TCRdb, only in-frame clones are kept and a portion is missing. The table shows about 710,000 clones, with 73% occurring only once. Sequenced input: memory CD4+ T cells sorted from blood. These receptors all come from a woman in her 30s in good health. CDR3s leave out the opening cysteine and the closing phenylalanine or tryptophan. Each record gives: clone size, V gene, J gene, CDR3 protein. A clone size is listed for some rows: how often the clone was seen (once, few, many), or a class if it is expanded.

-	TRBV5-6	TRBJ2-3	ASSLPAGGGTDTQY
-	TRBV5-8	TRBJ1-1	ASSLTGARTEAF
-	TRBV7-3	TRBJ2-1	ASSFVAQNEQF
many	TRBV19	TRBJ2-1	ASSRANSYNEQF
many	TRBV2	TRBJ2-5	ASSGTRGGAETQY
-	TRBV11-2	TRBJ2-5	ASSGGRGIFQETQY
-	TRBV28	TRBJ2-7	ASSLSPDWNSYEQY
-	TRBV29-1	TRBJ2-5	SVSRALGETQY
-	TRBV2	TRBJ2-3	ASSVVLDTQY
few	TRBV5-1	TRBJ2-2	ASSSGGGELF
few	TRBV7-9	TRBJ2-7	ASSSPSGIRDEQY
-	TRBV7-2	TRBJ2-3	ASSLARDTQY
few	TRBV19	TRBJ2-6	ASRSFGANVLT
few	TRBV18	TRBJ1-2	ASSPQQGDSQLANYGYT
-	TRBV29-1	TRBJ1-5	SVGGGDQPQH
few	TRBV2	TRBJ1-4	ASSEVRGSTNEKLF
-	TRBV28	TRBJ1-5	ASSSNNQPQH
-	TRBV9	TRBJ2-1	ASSVAQAHEQF
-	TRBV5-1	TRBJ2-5	ASSLGVDSGSVETQY
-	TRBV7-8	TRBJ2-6	ALGPGANVLT
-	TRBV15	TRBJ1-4	ATSRKRTGHNEKLF
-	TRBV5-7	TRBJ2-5	ASSLGGLKETQY
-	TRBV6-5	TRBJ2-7	ASSYSLMAEQY
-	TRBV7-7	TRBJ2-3	ASSPSTITDTQY
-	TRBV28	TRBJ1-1	ASRAPQTNTEAF
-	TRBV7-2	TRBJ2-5	ASSSSTGRETQY
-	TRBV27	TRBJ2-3	ASSLMLASGNTQY
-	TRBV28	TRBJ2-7	ASGTSGISYEQY
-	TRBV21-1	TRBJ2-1	ASSNELAYYNEQF
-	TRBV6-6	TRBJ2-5	ASSSSWETQY
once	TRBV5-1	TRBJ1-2	ASSSGTAERGYT
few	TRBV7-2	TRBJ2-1	ASSLSSSYNEQF
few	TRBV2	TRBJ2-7	ASSGGRGGYEQY
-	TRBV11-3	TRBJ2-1	ASRPRAEGRNEQF
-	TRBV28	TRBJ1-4	ASNRGGATNEKLF
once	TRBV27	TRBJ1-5	ASSRTANQPQH
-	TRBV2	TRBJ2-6	ASSPRTGAGANVLT
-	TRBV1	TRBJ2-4	TSSQRTSGSLSLIAKNIQY
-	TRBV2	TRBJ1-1	ASSEGGAEAF
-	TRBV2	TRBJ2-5	ASSEVGEETQY
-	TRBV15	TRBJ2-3	ATSRDRGEGTDTQY